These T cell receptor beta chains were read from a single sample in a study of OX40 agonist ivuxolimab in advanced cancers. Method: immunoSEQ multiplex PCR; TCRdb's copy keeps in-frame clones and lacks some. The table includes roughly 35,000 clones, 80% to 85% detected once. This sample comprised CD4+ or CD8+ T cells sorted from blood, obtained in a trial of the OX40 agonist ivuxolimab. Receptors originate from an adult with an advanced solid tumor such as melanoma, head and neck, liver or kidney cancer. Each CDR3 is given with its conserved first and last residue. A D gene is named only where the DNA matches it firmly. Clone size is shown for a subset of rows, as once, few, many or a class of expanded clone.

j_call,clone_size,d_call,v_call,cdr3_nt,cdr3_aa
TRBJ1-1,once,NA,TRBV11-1,TGTGCCAGCAGCTTAAGTTTTGATTCAGGTGAAGCTTTCTTT,CASSLSFDSGEAFF
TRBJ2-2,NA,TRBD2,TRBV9,TGTGCCAGCAGCCCCCAAAGGACTAGCGGTTACACCGGGGAGCTGTTTTTT,CASSPQRTSGYTGELFF
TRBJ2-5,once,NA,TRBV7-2,TGTGCCAGCAGCTCCAACTGGGGGGAAGAGACCCAGTACTTC,CASSSNWGEETQYF
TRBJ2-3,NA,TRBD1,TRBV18,TGTGCCAGCTCACCGGGACAGGGCTCAGATACGCAGTATTTT,CASSPGQGSDTQYF
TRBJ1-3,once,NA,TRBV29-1,TGCAGCGTTCTTTCAGGGGTCGGAAACACCATATATTTT,CSVLSGVGNTIYF
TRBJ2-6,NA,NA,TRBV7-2,TGTGCCAGCAGCTTTACAGGCCCTGGGGCCAACGTCCTGACTTTC,CASSFTGPGANVLTF
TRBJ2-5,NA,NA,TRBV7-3,TGTGCCAGCAGCTTACTAGGCCGGAAAGAGACCCAGTACTTC,CASSLLGRKETQYF
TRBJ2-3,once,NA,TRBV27,TGTGCCAGCAGTTTGGGGCATCTTAGCACAGATACGCAGTATTTT,CASSLGHLSTDTQYF
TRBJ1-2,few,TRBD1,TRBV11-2,TGTGCCAGCAGCCCATGGACAGGGAGTGGCTATGGCTACACCTTC,CASSPWTGSGYGYTF
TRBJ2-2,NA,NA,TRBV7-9,TGTGCCAGCAGCTTAGAGTTTGGAGTGAACACCGGGGAGCTGTTTTTT,CASSLEFGVNTGELFF
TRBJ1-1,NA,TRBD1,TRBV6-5,TGTGCCAGCAGTGGCCGACAGGGAAGGACTGAAGCTTTCTTT,CASSGRQGRTEAFF
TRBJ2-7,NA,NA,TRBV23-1,TGCGCCAGCAGGGCGAAGAGCTCCTACGAGCAGTACTTC,CASRAKSSYEQYF
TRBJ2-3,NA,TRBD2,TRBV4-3,TGCGCCAGCAGCCAAGGTAGCGGGGGGACCCACACAGATACGCAGTATTTT,CASSQGSGGTHTDTQYF
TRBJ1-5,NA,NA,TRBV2,TGTGCCAGCAGCCCAACAAAAATGGGCAATCAGCCCCAGCATTTT,CASSPTKMGNQPQHF
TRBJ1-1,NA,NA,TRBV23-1,TGCGCCAGCAGACGACCGGCGCCTGAAGCTTTCTTT,CASRRPAPEAFF
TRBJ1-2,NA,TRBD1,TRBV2,TGTGCCGGAAAGGGACAGGGGAGAGTCTATGGCTACACCTTC,CAGKGQGRVYGYTF